What follows are 16 T cell receptor beta chains derived from one specimen sequenced in a study of neurological immune-mediated disorders. TCRdb independently ran MiXCR on the 5' RACE reads; one entry per CDR3 protein. The table lists 65,000 to 70,000 distinct CDR3 sequences, 4.1% of them singletons. The sequencing input was PBMCs. The source of these receptors is a man between 45 and 60 years old with multiple sclerosis.

This clonotype has a count of ten or more. The V gene is TRBV7-2, the J gene TRBJ1-2; a possible D gene is TRBD1 (5 bases). Looked up from germline, CDR1 is SGHTA and CDR2 is FQGNSA. The CDR3 has 16 residues. V gave up 1 base and J gave up 1 base, with 13 bases separating them. CDR3 in amino acids: CASSLGARQINYGYTF. In DNA form, the CDR3 reads TGTGCCAGCAGCTTAGGGGCTCGACAGATTAACTATGGCTACACCTTC.

This clonotype was seen many times. Because the CDR3's place on the DNA is in doubt, the DNA is left out and the CDR3 is given as listed by TCRdb. The genes are TRBV12-3 or TRBV12-4 and TRBJ2-2; the table's D call TRBD2 went unverified against the DNA. 14 amino acids form the CDR3, both terminal residues included. The CDR3 region is CASSFRGTPGSCFF.

This clonotype was observed at least ten times. The chain uses TRBV28 and TRBJ2-1; 9 bases are shared with TRBD2. CDR1 and CDR2 from the germline V gene are MDHEN and SYDVKM. The CDR3 totals 18 residues. The junction had 17 bases not matched to a gene; V was cut back by 7 bases and J by 4 bases. The CDR3 nucleotides read TGTGCCAGCACCCCCACCCCGGCTATTCTAGCGGGGTACAATGAGCAGTTCTTC. Translation: CASTPTPAILAGYNEQFF.

The CDR3 reads CASSSTGTGFNQPQHF. CDR3 sequence (DNA): TGTGCCAGCAGCTCGACCGGGACAGGGTTCAATCAGCCCCAGCATTTT. The V gene is TRBV5-6, the J gene TRBJ1-5, with TRBD1 matching over 9 bases. The V segment lost 3 bases and the J segment 3 bases; nucleotides outside the gene matches: 7. The CDR3 consists of 16 residues. The germline V gene encodes CDR1 SGHDT and CDR2 YYEEEE.

This clonotype appeared many times. The chain uses TRBV4-1 and TRBJ1-2; tentatively, D is TRBD1 (5 bases). The CDR3 has 15 residues. Germline loops: CDR1 MGHRA, CDR2 YSYEKL. V dropped 2 bases and J dropped 7 bases, with 17 bases sitting between them. CDR3 DNA sequence: TGCGCCAGCAGCCAAACCGGGACCGGGGATAGTGGCTACACCTTC. Translating gives CASSQTGTGDSGYTF.

This clonotype was seen at least ten times. The junction and the germline gene differ at one end; a read error may be behind it. The chain carries TRBV12-3 or TRBV12-4 and TRBJ2-7; 11 nucleotides align to TRBD2. The CDR3 spans 13 residues. CDR3 residues: CASSLAGGYEQYF. In DNA form, the CDR3 reads TGTGCCAGCAGTCTAGCGGGGGGTTACGAGCAGTACTTC.

The chain recombines TRBV4-1 with TRBJ1-1; 8 bases agree with TRBD1. The length of the CDR3 is 17 residues. V trimming: 1 base; J trimming: 4 bases; junction bases outside the gene matches: 11. The V gene's germline CDR1 is MGHRA and CDR2 YSYEKL. The CDR3 bases are TGCGCCAGCAGCCAAGCTCATCAGGGGGCGCAGGGCACTGAAGCTTTCTTT. This encodes CASSQAHQGAQGTEAFF.

This clonotype was observed many times. The V call is TRBV7-2, the J call TRBJ1-1; no reliable D call. The V end lost 1 base, the J end lost 1 base, and 4 bases lay between the germline ends. The CDR3 spans 13 residues. CDR1 and CDR2 (germline): SGHTA, FQGNSA. In DNA form, the CDR3 reads TGTGCCAGCAGCTTAGATACGAACACTGAAGCTTTCTTT. Its translation is CASSLDTNTEAFF.

The J gene is TRBJ1-2, the V gene TRBV27; D is perhaps TRBD1 (5 bases). V was trimmed by 2 bases and J by 8 bases, leaving 27 bases between them. CDR3 length: 18 residues. Germline lookup yields CDR1 MNHEY and CDR2 SMNVEV (reference sequence). The DNA of the CDR3 is TGTGCCAGCAGTTTAAACGGAATAAAAAGGGCAGGGCAATTAGGCTACACCTTC. Its translation: CASSLNGIKRAGQLGYTF.

This clonotype was recorded many times. This chain joins TRBV7-3 and TRBJ1-6, with D possibly TRBD1 on 6 matching bases. V was pared by 0 bases and J by 7 bases, with 10 bases between. This CDR3 has 15 amino acids. Germline CDR1 is SGHTA and CDR2 is FQGTGA. CDR3 nucleotide sequence: TGTGCCAGCAGCTTAACGCCAGGGGTCAATTCACCCCTCCACTTT. Translation gives CASSLTPGVNSPLHF.

This clonotype was recorded at least ten times. The chain combines TRBV5-1 with TRBJ2-1, with 7 bases lining up with TRBD1. From germline, CDR1 is SGHRS and CDR2 YFSETQ. This CDR3 is built from 14 residues. The V segment lost 5 bases and the J segment 4 bases; nucleotides outside the gene matches: 6. The CDR3: CASRPGQTYNEQFF. CDR3 in DNA: TGCGCCAGCAGGCCGGGACAGACATACAATGAGCAGTTCTTC.

This clonotype came up many times. The V and J genes are TRBV5-1 and TRBJ2-6; the D call may be TRBD1 or TRBD2 (5 bases each). Germline CDR1 reads SGHRS; CDR2 reads YFSETQ. The V gene lost 5 bases and the J gene lost 1 base, with 25 bases spanning the gap. The length of the CDR3 is 20 residues. The CDR3 nucleotides read TGCGCCAGCAGAGACTCACGGGACGGCAAAAAAGGGTCTGGGGCCAACGTCCTGACTTTC. Encoded protein: CASRDSRDGKKGSGANVLTF.

This clonotype appeared many times. J is TRBJ2-2 and V is TRBV29-1; D may be TRBD2 (6 bases). Trimming pared 5 bases from V and 1 base from J, leaving 8 bases between. Germline CDR1 SQVTM, CDR2 ANQGSEA. This CDR3 contains 13 residues. CDR3: CSVPGRNTGELFF. In DNA, the CDR3 is TGCAGCGTTCCCGGGAGGAACACCGGGGAGCTGTTTTTT.

Turning to this clonotype: Given a much more abundant clone one base away, this may be a read error. The chain couples TRBV20-1 to TRBJ1-2, with TRBD1 matching 10 bases. The V gene end was trimmed by 4 bases and the J gene end by 8 bases; junction bases not matched to a gene: 7. Germline values: CDR1 DFQATT, CDR2 SNEGSKA (reference sequence). The CDR3 is 13 amino acids. CDR3 nucleotide sequence: TGCAGTGCTACCGGACAGGGGGTGAGGGGCTACACCTTC. Amino acid sequence: CSATGQGVRGYTF.

This clonotype was seen ten or more times. The chain recombines TRBV5-1 with TRBJ1-1; no clear D. The CDR3 has 16 residues. The V gene lost 0 bases and the J gene lost 0 bases, with 12 bases spanning the gap. Germline V CDR1 and CDR2: SGHRS, YFSETQ. The CDR3 nucleotides are TGCGCCAGCAGCTTGGTTTCCACCCGGGTGAACACTGAAGCTTTCTTT. Translating gives CASSLVSTRVNTEAFF. The whole variable domain, remainder taken from reference TRBV5-1 and TRBJ1-1, is KAGVTQTPRYLIKTRGQQVTLSCSPISGHRSVSWYQQTPGQGLQFLFEYFSETQRNKGNFPGRFSGRQFSNSRSEMNVSTLELGDSALYLCASSLVSTRVNTEAFFGQGTRLTVV.

This clonotype has a count of ten or more. The rearrangement joins TRBV9 to TRBJ2-1; TRBD2 aligns across 12 bases. CDR1 SGDLS and CDR2 YYNGEE come from the germline V gene. The CDR3 totals 15 residues. V shed 1 base, J shed 9 bases, and the junction held 5 bases outside the gene matches. The CDR3: CASSVSTSGGFEQFF. DNA for the CDR3: TGTGCCAGCAGCGTATCGACTAGCGGGGGCTTTGAGCAGTTCTTC.